This T cell receptor beta chain appears in the sequencing data of a study of T cell responses to AZD1222 COVID-19 vaccine (dated by TCRdb to about 2021). Background on the whole study: Because spike-specific TCR depth and breadth did not differ between the two schedules, AZD1222 recipients who got a second dose at roughly 4 weeks were pooled with those who got a second dose at roughly 12 weeks. Trial participants were enrolled by age into subgroups of 18-55, 56-69 and 70-plus years, and around 150, 29 and 61 TCR-sequenced participants, respectively, were included in these subgroups. A total of about 250 trial participants underwent TCR sequencing, of whom 207 had received two doses of AZD1222 and 26 had received two doses of the MenACWY control vaccine.

The CDR3 regions of human TCRbeta chains were subjected to immunosequencing. Per the source publication's procedure: Repertoire TCRs were matched against a reference library of SARS-CoV-2-specific TCRs generated with the MIRA antigen-specificity platform. Breadth meant the fraction of unique TCRs that were SARS-CoV-2-associated, whereas depth meant the fraction of total T cells that were SARS-CoV-2-associated. Using the MIRA data, each spike-specific TCR was assigned both to the spike region to which the TCR was reactive and to a CD4 or CD8 class. Log10-transformed breadth and depth values were compared by one-way ANOVA with Sidak's multiple comparisons tests. TCRdb provides this immuneACCESS table in a form limited to in-frame rearrangements. Some clones are lacking; in checked studies, under half of them reflect an unresolved V gene, and why the rest are absent is not known. That table gives V, J and clone size, and the DNA gave D and trimming. This sample lists roughly 76,000 clones; nearly 90% were detected once. 11% of the sample belongs to the ten largest clones.

Read against the paper, the sample's time point label means: baseline before first vaccination. Vaccinee samples were obtained from the UK trials COV001 and COV002, which included a single-blind randomized controlled phase 2/3 trial of AZD1222 (ChAdOx1 nCoV-19) in healthy adults. For TCRbeta chain sequencing, PBMC samples from trial participants were taken at day 0 and at day 28 after the second dose. Results the study describes overall, beyond this receptor: Because no samples from the day 14 peak response were available, repertoires could be characterized only after the peak T cell response. Participants were mostly white British and included more females than males, and it was suggested by the authors that clonal diversity may have been underestimated. CD4 TCRs associated with the vaccine covered the entire spike protein, and the dominant responses were in regions 160-218 and 743-854. After two AZD1222 doses, spike-specific TCR breadth and depth were significantly higher than at day 0 and than in MenACWY recipients. Conclusions about previously exposed vaccinees are limited, since just five or six AZD1222 recipients were seropositive for SARS-CoV-2 at baseline. Nearly half of unique spike-specific TCRs reportedly recognized epitopes outside regions mutated in the B.1.351 and B.1.1.7 variants. The 56-69-year group was small, and its depth increase did not reach significance, likely because of low power.

Remarks on this clone: The antigen it recognizes is unknown. It has no much larger one-base neighbor in the sample; base qualities were not kept.

The specimen comprised peripheral blood, sampled on day 0 of AZD1222 vaccination. The receptor comes from an adult in good health.

For the CDR3, the sequence is CASSPQELEAFF. The DNA sequence is as follows: TGTGCCAGCTCACCCCAAGAACTTGAAGCTTTCTTT. The chain was built from TRBV18 and TRBJ1-1; no D segment can be confidently identified. The germline V gene supplies CDR1 KGHSH and CDR2 LQKENI. Including cysteine and phenylalanine, the CDR3 has 12 amino acids. Only CDR3 DNA remains: 36 bases, in frame from the first base. V loses 3 bases, J loses 7 bases, and the germline ends lie 9 bases apart.